This TCR beta chain was documented in a study of blood T cell repertoires in COVID-19. The wider study: Samples of COVID-19 (acute and convalescent) were obtained from the United States, Italy and Spain. Sources were T cells, B-cell-depleted T cells, or PBMCs; the material itself was cDNA or gDNA.

Some clones are missing from TCRdb's copy, which holds only in-frame ones; the method was immunoSEQ multiplex PCR. The repertoire consists of approximately 150,000 clones, with about 87% occurring once and the leading ten covering over 0.85%. This receptor was obtained from a woman in her forties or fifties with acute or convalescent COVID-19. Source material: peripheral blood.

The CDR3 reads CASSGRGWGDQETQYF. The CDR3 DNA reads as TGTGCCAGCAGCGGACGTGGGTGGGGGGACCAAGAGACCCAGTACTTC. V usage is TRBV5-5 and J usage is TRBJ2-5; weak D call: TRBD2 (6 bases). Germline V gene lookup returns CDR1 SGHKS and CDR2 YYEKEE (reference sequence). This CDR3 is 16 amino acids long. Trimming shortened V by 4 bases and J by 0 bases, and 16 bases separated the two germline ends.